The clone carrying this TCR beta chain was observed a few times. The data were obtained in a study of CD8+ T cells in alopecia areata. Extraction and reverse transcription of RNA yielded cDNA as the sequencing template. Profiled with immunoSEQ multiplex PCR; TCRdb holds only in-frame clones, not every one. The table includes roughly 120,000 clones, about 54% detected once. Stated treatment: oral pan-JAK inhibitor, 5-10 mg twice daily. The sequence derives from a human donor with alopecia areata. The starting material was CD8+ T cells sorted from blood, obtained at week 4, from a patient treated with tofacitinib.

The CDR3 DNA reads as TGCGCCAGCGGCGCGGAACCGGGACAGGGTTACGAGCAGTACTTC. Its translation is CASGAEPGQGYEQYF. The chain recombines TRBV4-1 with TRBJ2-7; TRBD1 aligns across 9 bases. There are 15 residues in the CDR3. Germline assignment: CDR1 MGHRA and CDR2 YSYEKL. Germline trimming cut 8 bases from V and 4 bases from J; bases unmatched to any gene: 12.